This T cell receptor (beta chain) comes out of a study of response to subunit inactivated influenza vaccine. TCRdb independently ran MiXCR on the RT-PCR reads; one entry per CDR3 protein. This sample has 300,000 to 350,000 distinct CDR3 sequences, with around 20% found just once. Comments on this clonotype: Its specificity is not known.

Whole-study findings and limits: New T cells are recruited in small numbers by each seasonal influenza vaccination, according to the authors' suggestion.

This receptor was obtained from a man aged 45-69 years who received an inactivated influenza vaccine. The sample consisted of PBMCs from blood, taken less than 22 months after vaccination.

The DNA for the CDR3 is TGTGCCATCAGTGAGACAGGGTATACGAATGAAAAACTGTTTTTT. This translates into CAISETGYTNEKLFF. V is TRBV10-3 and J is TRBJ1-4, with D tentatively TRBD1 (6 bases). The germline V gene encodes CDR1 ENHRY and CDR2 SYGVKD. Deletions cut 2 bases from V and 5 bases from J, with 12 bases between. The CDR3 length is 15 residues.